These 16 T cell receptor beta chains came from one sample sequenced in a study of blood T cells in healthy people across ages. Using a J-beta primer mix together with a sample-barcoded 5' primer, a second PCR was run for roughly 6 to 11 cycles. From the 5' RACE reads, TCRdb called clonotypes with MiXCR, one entry per CDR3 protein. The table records approximately 1.5 million distinct CDR3 sequences, approximately 32% of them present only once. The sample was blood. Receptors were obtained from a woman between 25 and 40 years old in good health.

This clonotype has only a few counts. The rearrangement joins TRBV29-1 to TRBJ2-1, with D possibly matching TRBD2 (6 bases). The CDR3 runs 14 residues. CDR1 and CDR2 (germline): SQVTM, ANQGSEA. V was cut by 4 bases and J by 6 bases, with 16 bases left in between. This chain's CDR3 is CSVAGLWRGNEQFF. The CDR3 DNA sequence: TGCAGCGTTGCTGGACTCTGGCGGGGCAATGAGCAGTTCTTC.

J is TRBJ2-5 and V is TRBV25-1, with D unresolved. V was cut by 3 bases and J by 0 bases, with 17 bases left in between. In germline, CDR1 is MGHDK, CDR2 SYGVNS. This CDR3 region has 17 residues. The CDR3 loop reads CASSDYPSSRHQETQYF. The CDR3, as DNA: TGTGCCAGCAGTGACTATCCCTCCTCCCGCCACCAAGAGACCCAGTACTTC.

This clonotype was seen a handful of times. The V call is TRBV30, the J call TRBJ1-1, with 10 positions matching TRBD1. Germline assignment: CDR1 GTSNPN and CDR2 SVGIG (reference sequence). The CDR3 extends over 14 amino acids. Germline trimming cut 3 bases from V and 4 bases from J; bases unmatched to any gene: 5. CDR3 sequence: CAWRPRDRGTEAFF. The CDR3 nucleotides read TGTGCCTGGAGACCCCGGGACAGGGGCACTGAAGCTTTCTTT.

The V call is TRBV12-3 or TRBV12-4, the J call TRBJ1-1; D remains unclear. Deletions cut 7 bases from V and 1 base from J, with 10 bases between. This CDR3 comprises 13 residues. CDR3 loop: CASTQTENTEAFF. The CDR3 DNA reads TGTGCCAGCACCCAAACAGAGAACACTGAAGCTTTCTTT.

The sample holds a few counts of this clonotype. The gene calls are TRBV7-9 and TRBJ2-7; perhaps TRBD1 as D (5 bases). CDR3 length: 13 residues. Germline values: CDR1 SEHNR, CDR2 FQNEAQ (reference sequence). Trimming cost V 5 bases and J 3 bases, with 11 bases left between them. CDR3 DNA: TGTGCCAGCAGCCCAGGGTGGGGCTACGAGCAGTACTTC. Translation gives CASSPGWGYEQYF. Filled out from reference TRBV7-9 and TRBJ2-7, the complete variable domain reads DTGVSQNPRHKITKRGQNVTFRCDPISEHNRLYWYRQTLGQGPEFLTYFQNEAQLEKSRLLSDRFSAERPKGSFSTLEIQRTEQGDSAMYLCASSPGWGYEQYFGPGTRLTVT.

The CDR3 DNA reads TGTGCCAGCAGCACGCACATCACAGGGTTGGATATGTACGAGCAGTACTTC. The encoded protein is CASSTHITGLDMYEQYF. This chain joins TRBV21-1 and TRBJ2-7; the table's D call, TRBD1, has no DNA check behind it. TRBV21-1 is a documented pseudogene. The CDR3 runs 17 residues.

This clonotype was observed a few times. The V call is TRBV27, the J call TRBJ2-2, with a possible D match to TRBD2 (6 bases). From germline, CDR1 is MNHEY and CDR2 SMNVEV (reference sequence). Deletions cut 2 bases from V and 6 bases from J, with 13 bases between. CDR3 length: 15 amino acids. The CDR3 nucleotides are TGTGCCAGCAGTTTAGGCGGGGAGCTCTCCGGGGAGCTGTTTTTT. Translating gives CASSLGGELSGELFF.

This clonotype was counted between two and nine times. The chain links TRBV9 to TRBJ1-1, with D perhaps TRBD1 (5 bases). V dropped 0 bases and J dropped 2 bases, with 11 bases sitting between them. This CDR3 spans 15 amino acids. Germline CDR1 SGDLS, CDR2 YYNGEE. In nucleotides, the CDR3 is TGTGCCAGCAGCGTAGACGCGGGACCAAACACTGAAGCTTTCTTT. Translated: CASSVDAGPNTEAFF.

The rearrangement links TRBV6-6 to TRBJ1-6; D remains ambiguous. The CDR3 spans 12 residues. Germline V gene lookup returns CDR1 MNHNY and CDR2 SVGAGI (reference sequence). Trimming pared 8 bases from V and 7 bases from J, leaving 9 bases between. The CDR3 loop is CASAGRNSPLHF. In DNA, the CDR3 is TGTGCCAGCGCAGGACGAAATTCACCCCTCCACTTT.

This clonotype was seen repeatedly, ten times or more. V usage is TRBV2 and J usage is TRBJ2-3; the D gene is possibly TRBD2 (6 bases). Germline V gene lookup returns CDR1 SNHLY and CDR2 FYNNEI. V was trimmed by 6 bases and J by 2 bases, leaving 12 bases between them. The CDR3 spans 14 residues. This chain's CDR3 is CASRRLELTDTQYF. The CDR3 DNA reads as TGTGCCAGCAGGAGACTAGAACTCACAGATACGCAGTATTTT.

The rearrangement links TRBV4-1 to TRBJ2-1; either TRBD1 or TRBD2 may fit D (7 bases each). Germline lookup yields CDR1 MGHRA and CDR2 YSYEKL. V gave up 1 base and J gave up 7 bases, with 17 bases separating them. This CDR3 comprises 16 residues. CDR3 loop: CASSQGAAGTVNEQFF. CDR3 DNA: TGCGCCAGCAGCCAAGGGGCAGCGGGGACAGTGAATGAGCAGTTCTTC.

This clonotype was counted a few times. The chain carries TRBV5-1 and TRBJ2-1, with D possibly TRBD1 on 6 matching bases. The CDR3 is 15 amino acids. Per the germline V gene, CDR1 is SGHRS and CDR2 is YFSETQ. Trimming shortened V by 0 bases and J by 4 bases, and 11 bases separated the two germline ends. The CDR3 here is CASSLEGGHYNEQFF. The CDR3, as DNA: TGCGCCAGCAGCTTGGAAGGGGGTCATTACAATGAGCAGTTCTTC.

This clonotype was recorded a few times. This chain connects TRBV9 to TRBJ1-4; D is unresolved. The germline V gene has CDR1 SGDLS and CDR2 YYNGEE. Trimming left V 4 bases short and J 4 bases short, with 14 bases between. The CDR3 runs to 15 residues. The CDR3 DNA reads as TGTGCCAGCAGCCGCGACCCGGGGTTTAATGAAAAACTGTTTTTT. Translation: CASSRDPGFNEKLFF. The full variable domain, rest sourced from reference TRBV9 and TRBJ1-4, is DSGVTQTPKHLITATGQRVTLRCSPRSGDLSVYWYQQSLDQGLQFLIQYYNGEERAKGNILERFSAQQFPDLHSELNLSSLELGDSALYFCASSRDPGFNEKLFFGSGTQLSVL.

The chain uses TRBV6-1 and TRBJ2-5; D is possibly TRBD1 (7 bases). CDR3 length equals 14 residues. CDR1 is MNHNS, CDR2 SASEGT, per germline. Trimming removed 7 bases at V and 0 bases at J, with 12 bases between. The CDR3 nucleotides read TGTGCCAGCACAGCAGGGGGGTACCAAGAGACCCAGTACTTC. Protein: CASTAGGYQETQYF.

This clonotype was observed at least ten times. CDR3 coding DNA: TGCGCCAGCAGCCACCCCTGGGGGCGTCAAGAGACCCAGTACTTC. Translation: CASSHPWGRQETQYF. The chain carries TRBV4-1 and TRBJ2-5; maybe TRBD1 (6 bases). CDR3 length: 15 residues. Germline CDR1 is MGHRA and CDR2 is YSYEKL. The V and J ends lost 3 bases and 2 bases respectively, with 13 bases between them.

This clonotype was observed once. The chain has TRBV6-1 and TRBJ1-5; D call uncertain. The V gene lost 0 bases and the J gene lost 6 bases, with 6 bases spanning the gap. This CDR3 is 13 amino acids long. Germline V gives CDR1 MNHNS, CDR2 SASEGT. Here the CDR3 reads CASSEADPQPQHF. The DNA of the CDR3 is TGTGCCAGCAGTGAAGCAGATCCTCAGCCCCAGCATTTT.